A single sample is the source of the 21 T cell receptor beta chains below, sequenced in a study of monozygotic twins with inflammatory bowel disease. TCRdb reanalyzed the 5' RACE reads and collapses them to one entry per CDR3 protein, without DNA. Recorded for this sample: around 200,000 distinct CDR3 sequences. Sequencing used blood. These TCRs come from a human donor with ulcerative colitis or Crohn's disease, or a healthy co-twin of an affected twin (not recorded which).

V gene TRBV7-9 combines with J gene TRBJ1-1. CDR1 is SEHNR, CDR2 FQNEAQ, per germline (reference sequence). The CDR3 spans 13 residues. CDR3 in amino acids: CASSSGLRTEAFF. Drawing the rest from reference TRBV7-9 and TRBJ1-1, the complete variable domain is DTGVSQNPRHKITKRGQNVTFRCDPISEHNRLYWYRQTLGQGPEFLTYFQNEAQLEKSRLLSDRFSAERPKGSFSTLEIQRTEQGDSAMYLCASSSGLRTEAFFGQGTRLTVV.

CDR3 amino acids: CASSHDLNEQFF. The chain has TRBV11-3 and TRBJ2-1. The CDR3 has 12 amino acids. The germline gives CDR1 SGHNT, CDR2 YENEEA. Together with reference TRBV11-3 and TRBJ2-1, the CDR3 gives the full variable domain: EAGVVQSPRYKIIEKKQPVAFWCNPISGHNTLYWYLQNLGQGPELLIRYENEEAVDDSQLPKDRFSAERLKGVDSTLKIQPAELGDSAVYLCASSHDLNEQFFGPGTRLTVL.

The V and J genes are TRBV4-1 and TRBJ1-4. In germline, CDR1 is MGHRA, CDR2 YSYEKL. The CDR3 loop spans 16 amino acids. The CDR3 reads CASSTLGRKPNEKLFF.

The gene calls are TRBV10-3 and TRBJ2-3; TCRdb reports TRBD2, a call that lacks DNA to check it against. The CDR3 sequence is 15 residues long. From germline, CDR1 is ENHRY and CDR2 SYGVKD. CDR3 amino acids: CAISGLAGVTDTQYF.

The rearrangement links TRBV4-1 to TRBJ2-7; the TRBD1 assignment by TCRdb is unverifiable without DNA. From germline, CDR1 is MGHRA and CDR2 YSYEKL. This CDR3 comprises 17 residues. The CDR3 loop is CASSQDGRTGGPYEQYF.

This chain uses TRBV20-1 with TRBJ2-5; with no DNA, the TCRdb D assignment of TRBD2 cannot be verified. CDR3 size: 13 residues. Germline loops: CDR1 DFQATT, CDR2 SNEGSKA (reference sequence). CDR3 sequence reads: CSARWTSGKTQYF.

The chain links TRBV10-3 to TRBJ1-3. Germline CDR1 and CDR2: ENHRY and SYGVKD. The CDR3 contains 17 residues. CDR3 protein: CAIRSILLGGSGNTIYF.

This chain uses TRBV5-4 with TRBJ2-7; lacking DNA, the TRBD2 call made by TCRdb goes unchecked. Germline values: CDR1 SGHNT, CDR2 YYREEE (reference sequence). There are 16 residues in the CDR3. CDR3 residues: CASSLERGGGSYEQYF.

CDR3 in amino acids: CASSSAHRGRVEQYF. This chain links TRBV7-9 with TRBJ2-7; with no DNA, the TCRdb D assignment of TRBD1 cannot be verified. The CDR3 extends over 15 amino acids. CDR1 and CDR2 (germline): SEHNR, FQNEAQ (reference sequence).

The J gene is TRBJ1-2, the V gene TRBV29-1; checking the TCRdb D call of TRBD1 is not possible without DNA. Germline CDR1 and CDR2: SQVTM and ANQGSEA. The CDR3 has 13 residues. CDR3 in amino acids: CSGWDRKYYGYTF.

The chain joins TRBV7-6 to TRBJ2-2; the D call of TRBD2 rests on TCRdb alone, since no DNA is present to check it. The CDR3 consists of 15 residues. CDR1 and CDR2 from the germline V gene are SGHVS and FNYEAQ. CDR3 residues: CASSSLDFRTGELFF.

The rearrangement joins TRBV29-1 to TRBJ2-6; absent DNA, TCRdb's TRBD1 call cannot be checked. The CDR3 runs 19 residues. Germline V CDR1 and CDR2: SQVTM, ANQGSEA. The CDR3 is CSVEDWVGGEVSGANVLTF.

The CDR3 sequence is CASRTLNGVNYNEQFF. The chain combines TRBV7-9 with TRBJ2-1. The germline gives CDR1 SEHNR, CDR2 FQNEAQ (reference sequence). The length of the CDR3 is 16 residues.

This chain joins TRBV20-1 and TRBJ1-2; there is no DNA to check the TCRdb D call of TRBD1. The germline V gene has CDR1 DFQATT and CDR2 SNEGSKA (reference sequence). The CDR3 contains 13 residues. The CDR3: CSAPVRQGSGYTF.

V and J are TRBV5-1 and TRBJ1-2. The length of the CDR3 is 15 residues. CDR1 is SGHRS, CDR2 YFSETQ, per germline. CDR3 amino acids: CASSAARGSNYGYTF. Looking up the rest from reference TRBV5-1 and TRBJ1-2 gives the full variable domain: KAGVTQTPRYLIKTRGQQVTLSCSPISGHRSVSWYQQTPGQGLQFLFEYFSETQRNKGNFPGRFSGRQFSNSRSEMNVSTLELGDSALYLCASSAARGSNYGYTFGSGTRLTVV.

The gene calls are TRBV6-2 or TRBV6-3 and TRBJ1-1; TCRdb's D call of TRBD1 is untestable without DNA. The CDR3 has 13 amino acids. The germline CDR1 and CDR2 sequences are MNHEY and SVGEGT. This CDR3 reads CASSYVSGGEAFF.

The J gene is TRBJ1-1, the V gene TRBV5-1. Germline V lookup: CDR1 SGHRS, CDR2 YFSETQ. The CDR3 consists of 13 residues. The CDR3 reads CASSGSGNTEAFF.

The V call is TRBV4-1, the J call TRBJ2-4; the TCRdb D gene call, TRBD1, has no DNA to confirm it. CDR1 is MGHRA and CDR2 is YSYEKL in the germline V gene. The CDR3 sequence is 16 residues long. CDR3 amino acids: CASSQDLRGVKNIQYF.

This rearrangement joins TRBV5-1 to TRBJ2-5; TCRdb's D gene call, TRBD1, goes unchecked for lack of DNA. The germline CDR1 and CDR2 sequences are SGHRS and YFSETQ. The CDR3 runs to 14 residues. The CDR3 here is CASRPDRGEETQYF.

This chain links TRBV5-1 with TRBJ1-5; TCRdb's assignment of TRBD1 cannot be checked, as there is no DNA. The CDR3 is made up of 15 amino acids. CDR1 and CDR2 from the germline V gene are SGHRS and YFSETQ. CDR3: CASSLGGVGNQPQHF.

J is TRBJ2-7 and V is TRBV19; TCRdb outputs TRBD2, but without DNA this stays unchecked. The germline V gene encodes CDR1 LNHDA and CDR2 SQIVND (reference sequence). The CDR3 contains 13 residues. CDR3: CASSSSPAGEQYF.